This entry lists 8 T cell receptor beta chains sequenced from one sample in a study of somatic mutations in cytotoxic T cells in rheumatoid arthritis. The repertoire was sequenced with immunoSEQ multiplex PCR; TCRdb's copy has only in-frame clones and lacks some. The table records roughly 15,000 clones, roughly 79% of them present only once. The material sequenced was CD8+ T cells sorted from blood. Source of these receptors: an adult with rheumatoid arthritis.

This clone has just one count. The CDR3 loop reads CASSPGRGAGTEAFF. The CDR3 DNA reads as TGCGCCAGCAGCCCTGGGAGGGGGGCCGGGACTGAAGCTTTCTTT. The genes are TRBV5-1 and TRBJ1-1, with a possible D match to TRBD1 (6 bases). Trimming took off 4 bases at V and 5 bases at J, with 18 bases between the two ends. The CDR3 has 15 amino acids. Germline-derived CDR1 and CDR2 are SGHRS and YFSETQ. Using reference TRBV5-1 and TRBJ1-1 for the parts outside the CDR3, the full variable domain is KAGVTQTPRYLIKTRGQQVTLSCSPISGHRSVSWYQQTPGQGLQFLFEYFSETQRNKGNFPGRFSGRQFSNSRSEMNVSTLELGDSALYLCASSPGRGAGTEAFFGQGTRLTVV.

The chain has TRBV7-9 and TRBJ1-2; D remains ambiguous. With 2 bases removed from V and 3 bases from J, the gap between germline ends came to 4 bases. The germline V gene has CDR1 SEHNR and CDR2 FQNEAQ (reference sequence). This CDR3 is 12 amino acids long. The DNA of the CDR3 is TGTGCCAGCAGCTTACAGGACTATGGCTACACCTTC. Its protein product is CASSLQDYGYTF. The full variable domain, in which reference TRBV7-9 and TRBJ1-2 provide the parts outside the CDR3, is DTGVSQNPRHKITKRGQNVTFRCDPISEHNRLYWYRQTLGQGPEFLTYFQNEAQLEKSRLLSDRFSAERPKGSFSTLEIQRTEQGDSAMYLCASSLQDYGYTFGSGTRLTVV.

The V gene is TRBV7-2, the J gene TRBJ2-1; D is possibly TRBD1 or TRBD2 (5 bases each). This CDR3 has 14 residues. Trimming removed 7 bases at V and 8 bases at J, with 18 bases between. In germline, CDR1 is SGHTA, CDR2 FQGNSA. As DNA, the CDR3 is TGTGCCAGCAACAACCTGGGACGGGCCTATGAGCAGTTCTTC. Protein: CASNNLGRAYEQFF. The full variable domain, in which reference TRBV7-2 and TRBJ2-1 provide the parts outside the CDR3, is GAGVSQSPSNKVTEKGKDVELRCDPISGHTALYWYRQSLGQGLEFLIYFQGNSAPDKSGLPSDRFSAERTGGSVSTLTIQRTQQEDSAVYLCASNNLGRAYEQFFGPGTRLTVL.

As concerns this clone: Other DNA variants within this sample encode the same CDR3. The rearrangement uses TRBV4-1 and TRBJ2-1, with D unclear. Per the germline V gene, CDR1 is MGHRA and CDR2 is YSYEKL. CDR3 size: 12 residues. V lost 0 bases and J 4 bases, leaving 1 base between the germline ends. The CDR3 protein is CASSQDYNEQFF. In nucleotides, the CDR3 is TGCGCCAGCAGCCAAGATTACAATGAGCAGTTCTTC.

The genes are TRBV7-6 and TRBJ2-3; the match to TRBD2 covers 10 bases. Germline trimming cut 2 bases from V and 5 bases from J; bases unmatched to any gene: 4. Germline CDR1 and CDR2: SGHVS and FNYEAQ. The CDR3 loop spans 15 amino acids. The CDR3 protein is CASSLWASGGDTQYF. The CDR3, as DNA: TGTGCCAGCAGCTTATGGGCTAGCGGGGGAGATACGCAGTATTTT.

CDR3 region: CASSLEASGPYNEQFF. The CDR3 DNA sequence: TGCGCCAGCAGCTTAGAGGCCTCTGGCCCCTACAATGAGCAGTTCTTC. The gene calls are TRBV5-1 and TRBJ2-1, with D unresolved. Per germline, CDR1 SGHRS and CDR2 YFSETQ. This CDR3 comprises 16 residues. Trimming cost V 2 bases and J 2 bases, with 14 bases left between them.

The DNA of the CDR3 is TGTGCCAGCAGCAGACTAGCGGGAGGGCCGGAAGAGACCCAGTACTTC. Protein: CASSRLAGGPEETQYF. The rearrangement uses TRBV4-2 and TRBJ2-5; 14 bases match TRBD2. The CDR3 has 16 amino acids. Germline V gene data show CDR1 as LGHNA and CDR2 as YNFKEQ. V trimming: 5 bases; J trimming: 3 bases; junction bases outside the gene matches: 5.

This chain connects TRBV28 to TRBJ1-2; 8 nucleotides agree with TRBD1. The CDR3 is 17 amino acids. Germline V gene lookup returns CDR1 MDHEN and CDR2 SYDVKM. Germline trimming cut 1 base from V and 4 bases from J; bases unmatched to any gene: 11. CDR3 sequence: CASSLFSGWTGIYGYTF. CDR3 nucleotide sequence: TGTGCCAGCAGTTTATTCAGTGGGTGGACAGGGATCTATGGCTACACCTTC.